This T cell receptor beta chain was captured by sequencing in a study of regulatory and conventional T cells in RAG deficiency. General study points: Omenn patients showed >85% Treg-Tconv overlap and shorter CDR3 lengths.

Profiling relied on immunoSEQ multiplex PCR, and the TCRdb table lists in-frame clones only, not all of them. This sample has 30,000 to 40,000 clones, with 75% to 90% found just once. This clone was detected once. Its specificity is unknown. V lost 4 bases to trimming and J lost 3 bases, with 9 bases between them. Per germline, CDR1 GTSNPN and CDR2 SVGIG (reference sequence). CDR3 length: 12 amino acids. This sample was also put to use in a study of regulatory T cells. That report adds: Amplification used 52 TRBV primers and 13 TRBJ primers.

The V call is TRBV30, the J call TRBJ1-1, with D tentatively TRBD1 (5 bases). Sequences were obtained from CD8+ T cells sorted from blood. This TCR was sampled from a human donor in good health. CDR3 DNA: TGTGCCTGGAAAGGAGGGGACACTGAAGCTTTCTTT. Protein: CAWKGGDTEAFF. Looking up the rest from reference TRBV30 and TRBJ1-1 gives the full variable domain: SQTIHQWPATLVQPVGSPLSLECTVEGTSNPNLYWYRQAAGRGLQLLFYSVGIGQISSEVPQNLSASRPQDRQFILSSKKLLLSDSGFYLCAWKGGDTEAFFGQGTRLTVV.